The source of this T cell receptor beta chain is a study of blood T cell repertoires in COVID-19. Overall study: The study drew acute and convalescent COVID-19 samples from the United States, Italy and Spain. Nucleic acid was either cDNA or gDNA, and it came from T cells, B-cell-depleted T cells, or PBMCs.

The CDR3 length is 13 residues. Germline V gene lookup returns CDR1 MNHEY and CDR2 SVGAGI. Trimming shortened V by 2 bases and J by 1 base, and 5 bases separated the two germline ends. Authors' analysis steps: Counts of nucleated cells, estimated from reference gene primer amplification, were obtained. Data came from immunoSEQ multiplex PCR; TCRdb stores just in-frame clones and leaves some out. V and J calls and clone size are those listed in that table; D and trimming were worked out from the DNA. The repertoire includes under 300,000 clones, about 88% of them detected once, and approximately 14% sits in the top ten.

This TCR was sampled from a woman aged 70-85 years with COVID-19, enrolled during active disease. The sample was peripheral blood. The chain joins TRBV6-5 to TRBJ1-1, with no clear D. The CDR3 DNA reads TGTGCCAGCAGTTACGAGGGGAACACTGAAGCTTTCTTT. Its protein is CASSYEGNTEAFF.